This entry describes one T cell receptor (beta chain). Its antigen is currently unknown. This sample stems from a study of cytomegalovirus exposure and HLA in healthy donors. For the study at large: The Caucasian-associated ancestry cluster held less than 85% of around 380 genotyped donors. Study results and limitations: Analysis was performed later, and it showed HLA-associated TCR beta chains to be more clonally expanded than equally common others.

CDR1 and CDR2 from the germline V gene are SNHLY and FYNNEI. This CDR3 is built from 12 residues. Trimming took off 2 bases at V and 7 bases at J, with 5 bases between the two ends. Donors likely had unrecorded immune exposures despite being nominally healthy when sampled. The PCR used 60 Vbeta and 13 Jbeta primers. Sequencing was performed with immunoSEQ multiplex PCR; in TCRdb, only in-frame clones are kept and a portion is missing. The sample lists approximately 170,000 clones; around four fifths were seen once. This sequence joins TRBV2 and TRBJ1-4, with D uncertain. Sequenced input: PBMCs. The origin of this receptor is a boy aged 2 to 9 in good health and CMV-seronegative. CDR3 sequence reads: CASSERVEKLFF. CDR3 nucleotides: TGTGCCAGCAGTGAAAGAGTTGAAAAACTGTTTTTT.